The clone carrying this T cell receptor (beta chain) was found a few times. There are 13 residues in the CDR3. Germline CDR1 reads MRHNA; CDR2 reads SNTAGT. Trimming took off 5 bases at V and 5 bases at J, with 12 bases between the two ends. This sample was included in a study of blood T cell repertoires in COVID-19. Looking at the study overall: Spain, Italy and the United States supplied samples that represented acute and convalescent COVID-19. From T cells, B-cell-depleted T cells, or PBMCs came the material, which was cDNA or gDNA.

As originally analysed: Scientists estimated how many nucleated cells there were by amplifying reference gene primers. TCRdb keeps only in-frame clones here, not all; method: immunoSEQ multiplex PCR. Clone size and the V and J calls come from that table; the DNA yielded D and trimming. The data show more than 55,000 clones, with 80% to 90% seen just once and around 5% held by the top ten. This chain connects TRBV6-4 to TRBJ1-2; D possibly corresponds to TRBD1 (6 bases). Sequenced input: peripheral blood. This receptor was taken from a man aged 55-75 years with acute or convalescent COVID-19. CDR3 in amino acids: CASSYRVGYGYTF. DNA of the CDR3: TGTGCCAGCAGTTACAGGGTTGGATATGGCTACACCTTC.